This T cell receptor beta chain came from a study of CD8 T cells in ankylosing spondylitis (dated by TCRdb to between 2016 and 2019). For the study in its entirety: T cell receptor beta repertoires were profiled in healthy donors and ankylosing spondylitis patients so that disease-linked TCR variants could be found. In total, the full study cohort was made up of 110 or so healthy donors and 25 to 30 ankylosing spondylitis patients. Peripheral blood samples were taken, and synovial fluid was additionally collected from ankylosing spondylitis patients.

The trim is 7 bases for V and 1 base for J, with a gap of 10 bases between the germline ends. The CDR3 covers 14 residues, taking in both the cysteine and the phenylalanine. Only the CDR3 DNA is retained, 42 bases long and in frame from the first base. CDR1 is given as SNHLY and CDR2 as FYNNEI, both from the germline V gene. A few counts support this clonotype. Its antigen is currently not known. No much larger clone is present one base from it, and per-base qualities are unavailable. What the authors observed across the whole study: Some motif variants had previously been reported in the synovial fluid and blood of reactive arthritis patients, which suggests shared mechanisms of disease initiation. The disease-linked clones showed a CD8+ phenotype and occurred at relatively low frequencies in peripheral blood. A TCR beta motif of several highly homologous amino acid variants appeared characteristic of blood from ankylosing spondylitis patients. The disease-linked clones were reported as significantly enriched in matched synovial fluid samples from ankylosing spondylitis patients.

Sequencing took place on an Illumina HiSeq 2500. Quantitative 5'-RACE with molecular barcodes was the method used to prepare the TCR beta libraries. The authors processed their data as follows. A new computational method, built on a probabilistic model of VDJ rearrangement, was used to identify disease-linked TCR variants. TCRdb passed the public sequencing reads through fastp at Q25 and MiXCR, retaining productive beta sequences. Every entry covers one CDR3 protein and lists the most common genes and DNA from its rows. The V and J calls shown here were made by TCRdb, not taken from the authors' results. A total of nearly 350,000 distinct CDR3 sequences appear in this sample, 14% to 15% of them only once. The leading ten clones occupy about 1% of the sample.

The chain is made from TRBV2 and TRBJ2-2; TRBD1 could be the D gene, as 6 bases match. What was sequenced was blood, either unsorted or a sorted T cell fraction (not recorded which). The origin of this receptor is a male donor with ankylosing spondylitis or in good health (not recorded which). The CDR3 is CASNQGRNTGELFF. The bases are TGTGCCAGCAATCAGGGGCGGAACACCGGGGAGCTGTTTTTT.